Listed below are T cell receptor beta chains from one sample, sequenced in a study of T-cell memory formation after mild COVID-19. In TCRdb, the 5' RACE reads were re-called with MiXCR into one record per CDR3 protein. Among about 390,000 distinct CDR3 sequences listed, roughly 21% were seen once. Material for sequencing was PBMCs or a T cell subset sorted from them (not recorded which). These receptor sequences come from an adult woman who had mild COVID-19 (a few samples of this study predate the infection). Cell type and time point are not known. Both conserved end residues are part of each CDR3. Fields, in order: V gene, D gene, CDR3 length, clone size, J gene, CDR3 DNA, CDR3 protein. D genes are given only for firm matches. The size field is filled for only some rows; it gives once, few, many or a size class.

TRBV11-1	NA	13	few	TRBJ2-2	TGTGCCAGCAGCCCTAGGGGTGCCGGGGAGCTGTTTTTT	CASSPRGAGELFF
TRBV5-5	NA	14	NA	TRBJ2-5	TGTGCCAGCAGCTTGAGGCTGGGGTCCGAGACCCAGTACTTC	CASSLRLGSETQYF
TRBV2	NA	14	NA	TRBJ2-7	TGTGCCAGCAGAGGGATTTCCAGCTCCTACGAGCAGTACTTC	CASRGISSSYEQYF
TRBV6-2/TRBV6-3	NA	11	few	TRBJ1-1	TGTGCCAGCATAAGGAACACTGAAGCTTTCTTT	CASIRNTEAFF
TRBV7-9	NA	15	few	TRBJ2-7	TGTGCCAGCAGCCAGACCACAGGGCTGTTGGACGAGCAGTACTTC	CASSQTTGLLDEQYF
TRBV6-4	NA	15	few	TRBJ2-6	TGTGCCAGCAGTGAAGACGGCGCTGGGGCCAACGTCCTGACTTTC	CASSEDGAGANVLTF
TRBV5-6	NA	15	NA	TRBJ1-2	TGTGCCAGCAGCCTTGGGGTAGGCTTGGCCTATGGCTACACCTTC	CASSLGVGLAYGYTF
TRBV19	NA	14	NA	TRBJ1-1	TGTGCCAGTAGTATAGATGGGAGGCACACTGAAGCTTTCTTT	CASSIDGRHTEAFF
TRBV9	NA	14	NA	TRBJ1-2	TGTGCCAGCAGCGTAGGGACGGATAACTATGGCTACACCTTC	CASSVGTDNYGYTF
TRBV7-3	NA	14	many	TRBJ1-2	TGTGCCAGCAGCCCCGGGACGGCTAACTATGGCTACACCTTC	CASSPGTANYGYTF
TRBV11-3	NA	17	NA	TRBJ2-1	TGTGCCAGCAGCTTATTTGGAGGGGCGGGCTCCTACAATGAGCAGTTCTTC	CASSLFGGAGSYNEQFF
TRBV20-1	TRBD2	13	NA	TRBJ2-5	TGCAGTGCCGCGCGGGGGGACCAAGAGACCCAGTACTTC	CSAARGDQETQYF
TRBV11-2	NA	15	NA	TRBJ2-5	TGTGCCAGCAGCCACGGTAGGGGCCTAGGAGAGACCCAGTACTTC	CASSHGRGLGETQYF
TRBV3-1	NA	16	few	TRBJ1-1	TGTGCCAGCAGCCAAGGCCACCCGGGTCGGTCAACTGAAGCTTTCTTT	CASSQGHPGRSTEAFF
TRBV6-1	NA	12	NA	TRBJ1-2	TGTGCCAGCAGTGAAGACGGCTATGGCTACACCTTC	CASSEDGYGYTF
TRBV11-2	TRBD2	17	NA	TRBJ2-1	TGTGCCAGCAGCCAAGGGACTAGCGGGATGGGTTACAATGAGCAGTTCTTC	CASSQGTSGMGYNEQFF
TRBV6-5	NA	14	few	TRBJ2-4	TGTGCCAGCAGCCGTTCAGGGCGGAACGGGATTCAGTACTTC	CASSRSGRNGIQYF
TRBV4-3	NA	15	NA	TRBJ2-7	TGCGCCAGCAGCCAAGGACCCACATTTGGGTACGAGCAGTACTTC	CASSQGPTFGYEQYF
TRBV7-9	NA	16	few	TRBJ2-1	TGTGCCAGCAGCCTTGGCATCGTGGGTTCCTACAATGAGCAGTTCTTC	CASSLGIVGSYNEQFF
TRBV20-1	NA	15	NA	TRBJ1-1	TGCAGTGCTAGAGATCGTGGCAGGGTAAGCGCTGAAGCTTTCTTT	CSARDRGRVSAEAFF
TRBV4-1	NA	14	NA	TRBJ2-2	TGCGCCAGCAGCCAACCAGGGAAGACCGGGGAGCTGTTTTTT	CASSQPGKTGELFF
TRBV6-2/TRBV6-3	NA	11	few	TRBJ2-7	TGTGCCAGCAGTCACTACTACGAGCAGTACTTC	CASSHYYEQYF
TRBV6-5	TRBD1	14	medium-sized	TRBJ2-3	TGTGCCAGCCGCCGGACAGGGGGCACAGATACGCAGTATTTT	CASRRTGGTDTQYF
TRBV12-3/TRBV12-4	NA	14	few	TRBJ2-1	TGTGCCAGCAGTTTAGGGCCCACCTACAATGAGCAGTTCTTC	CASSLGPTYNEQFF
TRBV5-1	TRBD1	16	many	TRBJ1-2	TGCGCCAGCAGCCCCTCCCAGGGGGGTCTGAGCTATGGCTACACCTTC	CASSPSQGGLSYGYTF
TRBV5-1	TRBD1	17	NA	TRBJ1-1	TGCGCCAGCAGCATTGGCACCCCGGGACAGGAGAACACTGAAGCTTTCTTT	CASSIGTPGQENTEAFF
TRBV12-3/TRBV12-4	NA	12	NA	TRBJ2-2	TGTGCCACCGGGACTGGGACCGGGGAGCTGTTTTTT	CATGTGTGELFF
TRBV12-3/TRBV12-4	TRBD1	13	NA	TRBJ1-2	TGTGCCAGCAGGGCTGGGACAGGGGATGGCTACACCTTC	CASRAGTGDGYTF
TRBV4-1	NA	12	few	TRBJ2-2	TGCGCGACCCTTCGGGCCACCGGGGAGCTGTTTTTT	CATLRATGELFF
TRBV3-1	NA	14	NA	TRBJ2-5	TGTGCCAGCAGCCCTGGCGCAGCCCAAGAGACCCAGTACTTC	CASSPGAAQETQYF
TRBV15	NA	17	many	TRBJ2-1	TGTGCCACCAGCAGAGATGGGACCCTTAGCTCCTACAATGAGCAGTTCTTC	CATSRDGTLSSYNEQFF
TRBV5-4	NA	13	NA	TRBJ1-1	TGTGCCAGCAGCTTGGGGGGGGACGGTGAAGCTTTCTTT	CASSLGGDGEAFF
TRBV2	TRBD2	16	NA	TRBJ2-1	TGTGCCAGCAGCAACCCACTAGCGGGAGTGTACCATGAGCAGTTCTTC	CASSNPLAGVYHEQFF
TRBV3-1	NA	16	NA	TRBJ2-1	TGTGCCAGCAGCCCGTACCAGGGGTATTCCTACAATGAGCAGTTCTTC	CASSPYQGYSYNEQFF
TRBV12-3/TRBV12-4	NA	12	NA	TRBJ2-7	TGTGCCAGCAGTACCAATGACAGGCCGCAGTACTTC	CASSTNDRPQYF
TRBV3-2	NA	18	few	TRBJ2-7	TGTGCCAGCAGCCAAGTGGGTCGGGCCGGGACAGGGTCCTACGAGCAGTACTTC	CASSQVGRAGTGSYEQYF
TRBV15	NA	14	few	TRBJ2-3	TGTGCCACCAGCAGAGTTATGCGGACAGATACGCAGTATTTT	CATSRVMRTDTQYF
TRBV5-1	NA	15	few	TRBJ2-3	TGCGCCAGCAGCTTGGCGGCATCCGGGAAAGATACGCAGTATTTT	CASSLAASGKDTQYF
TRBV12-3/TRBV12-4	TRBD1	15	NA	TRBJ1-5	TGTGCCAGCAGGGGGACAGGGGCCAGCAATCAGCCCCAGCATTTT	CASRGTGASNQPQHF
TRBV25-1	NA	15	few	TRBJ2-7	TGTGCCAGCAGTGGAGGGTACCAGGGGACCTACGAGCAGTACTTC	CASSGGYQGTYEQYF
TRBV7-9	NA	15	few	TRBJ1-3	TGTGCCAGCAGACAGTACGAGAGCTCTGGAAACACCATATATTTT	CASRQYESSGNTIYF
TRBV20-1	NA	12	NA	TRBJ2-5	TGCAGTGCAGCCGCCGAAGTGGAGACCCAGTACTTC	CSAAAEVETQYF
TRBV5-1	TRBD1	15	many	TRBJ2-3	TGCGCCAGCAGCTTGAGGACAGGGGTTGTAGATACGCAGTATTTT	CASSLRTGVVDTQYF
TRBV30	TRBD1	15	NA	TRBJ2-3	TGTGCCTGGAGCCCCGGGACAGGGAGCACAGATACGCAGTATTTT	CAWSPGTGSTDTQYF
TRBV25-1	NA	12	few	TRBJ1-2	TGTGCCAGCAGCGGGACGGTCTATGGCTACACCTTC	CASSGTVYGYTF
TRBV7-2	NA	14	NA	TRBJ2-7	TGTGCCAGCAGCTTAGTCGGGAGTTTTAACGAGCAGTACTTC	CASSLVGSFNEQYF
TRBV5-1	NA	14	few	TRBJ1-2	TGCGCCAGCAGTGCCGGGTCCCAAAACTATGGCTACACCTTC	CASSAGSQNYGYTF
TRBV5-1	NA	13	NA	TRBJ2-1	TGCGCCAGCAGCGTAAACAGGCAAAAAGAGCAGTTCTTC	CASSVNRQKEQFF
TRBV27	NA	14	NA	TRBJ1-1	TGTGCCAGCAGTCGGTTACAGGGGAACACTGAAGCTTTCTTT	CASSRLQGNTEAFF
TRBV30	NA	13	NA	TRBJ2-2	TGTGCCTGTTACCAAGGGGGTACCGGGGAGCTGTTTTTT	CACYQGGTGELFF
TRBV7-2	TRBD2	16	few	TRBJ2-7	TGTGCCAGCAGCAGACTAGCGGGGATGGGGATCTACGAGCAGTACTTC	CASSRLAGMGIYEQYF
TRBV12-3/TRBV12-4	TRBD1	13	NA	TRBJ2-7	TGTGCCAGCAGGTCGACAGGGTGGTACGAGCAGTACTTC	CASRSTGWYEQYF
TRBV27	TRBD1	14	NA	TRBJ2-7	TGTGCCAGCAGTAAGACCGACAGGGCAGGCGAGCAGTACTTC	CASSKTDRAGEQYF
TRBV5-1	NA	15	NA	TRBJ2-5	TGCGCCAGCAGCCCCAGGTTCGATAGTAAAGAGACCCAGTACTTC	CASSPRFDSKETQYF
TRBV12-3/TRBV12-4	NA	11	NA	TRBJ2-7	TGTGCCAGCATGAAGAGTTACGAGCAGTACTTC	CASMKSYEQYF